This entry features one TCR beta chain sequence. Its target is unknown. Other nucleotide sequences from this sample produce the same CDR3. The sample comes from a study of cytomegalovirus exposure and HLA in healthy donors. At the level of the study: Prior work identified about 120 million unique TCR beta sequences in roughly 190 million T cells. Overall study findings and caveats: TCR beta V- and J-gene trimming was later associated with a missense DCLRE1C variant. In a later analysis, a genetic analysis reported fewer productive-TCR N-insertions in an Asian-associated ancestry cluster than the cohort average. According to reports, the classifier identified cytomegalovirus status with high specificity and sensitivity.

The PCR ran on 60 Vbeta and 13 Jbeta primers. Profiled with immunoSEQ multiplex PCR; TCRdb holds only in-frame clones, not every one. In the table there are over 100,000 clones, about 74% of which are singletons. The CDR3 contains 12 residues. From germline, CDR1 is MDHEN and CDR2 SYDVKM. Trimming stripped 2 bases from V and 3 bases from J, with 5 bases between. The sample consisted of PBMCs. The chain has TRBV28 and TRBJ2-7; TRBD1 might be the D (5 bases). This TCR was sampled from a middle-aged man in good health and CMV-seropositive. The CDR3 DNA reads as TGTGCCAGCAGTTTACAGGGCTACGAGCAGTACTTC. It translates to CASSLQGYEQYF.